The 10 T cell receptor beta chains in this list originate from one sample, sequenced in a study of vaccination and CD4 T cells after COVID-19. The antigens for these receptors are not known. With the Oncomine TCR Beta short-read assay, DNA from cultured CD4+ T cells was sequenced. TCRdb analysed the PCR reads with MiXCR anew, one entry per CDR3 protein. The data hold about 24,000 distinct CDR3 sequences, with about three fifths observed a single time. The treatment here: roughly ten-day PBMC culture with coronavirus spike peptide pools or control peptides (ViraFEST assay). Source material: CD4+ T cells from blood, cultured in vitro. These receptors all come from a human donor who had recovered from COVID-19.

This clonotype was seen more than once but under ten times. V gene TRBV10-3 combines with J gene TRBJ1-3; the match to TRBD1 covers 9 bases. The CDR3 spans 14 residues. Germline CDR1 and CDR2: ENHRY and SYGVKD. The V and J ends lost 6 bases and 6 bases, in that order; junction bases with no gene match: 6. CDR3 protein: CAIRGQGAPNTIYF. DNA of the CDR3: TGTGCCATCAGGGGACAGGGAGCGCCAAACACCATATATTTT.

This clonotype was picked up one time. The chain joins TRBV7-2 to TRBJ1-2; the match to TRBD1 covers 7 bases. CDR3 length: 12 amino acids. CDR1 is SGHTA, CDR2 FQGNSA, per germline. The junction had 6 bases not matched to a gene; V was cut back by 5 bases and J by 9 bases. The CDR3 DNA follows: TGTGCCAGCAGCCCAATGGGACAGAGCTACACCTTC. Translated, it gives CASSPMGQSYTF. Filled out from reference TRBV7-2 and TRBJ1-2, the complete variable domain reads GAGVSQSPSNKVTEKGKDVELRCDPISGHTALYWYRQSLGQGLEFLIYFQGNSAPDKSGLPSDRFSAERTGGSVSTLTIQRTQQEDSAVYLCASSPMGQSYTFGSGTRLTVV.

This sequence joins TRBV20-1 and TRBJ2-5; the match to TRBD2 covers 9 bases. V shed 6 bases, J shed 7 bases, and the junction held 9 bases outside the gene matches. This CDR3 comprises 13 residues. Germline assignment: CDR1 DFQATT and CDR2 SNEGSKA (reference sequence). The CDR3 is CSALAGPLGTQYF. CDR3 in DNA: TGCAGTGCCCTAGCGGGGCCTCTGGGGACCCAGTACTTC.

The chain is built from TRBV19 and TRBJ2-7; 8 positions agree with TRBD2. Germline lookup yields CDR1 LNHDA and CDR2 SQIVND (reference sequence). The CDR3 has 15 residues. The V gene end was trimmed by 9 bases and the J gene end by 0 bases; junction bases not matched to a gene: 10. The DNA of the CDR3 is TGTGCCAGCCGTCGTGGGAGCGGGAGCTCCTACGAGCAGTACTTC. The encoded protein is CASRRGSGSSYEQYF.

This chain connects TRBV7-9 to TRBJ1-2, with unresolved D. Germline CDR1 reads SEHNR; CDR2 reads FQNEAQ (reference sequence). V was shortened by 1 base and J by 3 bases, with 6 bases between the two germline ends. The CDR3 loop spans 13 amino acids. CDR3 in DNA: TGTGCCAGCAGCTTAGTAGGGTACTATGGCTACACCTTC. Amino acids: CASSLVGYYGYTF.

V gene TRBV7-6 combines with J gene TRBJ2-3, with 16 bases matching TRBD2. Germline V lookup: CDR1 SGHVS, CDR2 FNYEAQ. Trimming removed 3 bases from V and 4 bases from J; junction bases left unmatched: 1. There are 16 residues in the CDR3. The CDR3 sequence: CASSFGTSGRADTQYF. DNA of the CDR3: TGTGCCAGCAGCTTTGGGACTAGCGGGAGGGCAGATACGCAGTATTTT.

The chain carries TRBV4-3 and TRBJ1-6; a possible D gene is TRBD1 (5 bases). CDR3 length: 15 residues. Trimming pared 8 bases from V and 10 bases from J, leaving 21 bases between. The germline CDR1 and CDR2 sequences are LGHNA and YSLEER. CDR3 DNA: TGCGCCAGCGGGTCGGGCAGGCCGGGGGAGTCACCCCTCCACTTT. Its protein product is CASGSGRPGESPLHF.

The genes are TRBV20-1 and TRBJ1-2; D uncertain. Between the trimmed V and J ends, which lost 0 bases and 8 bases, there was a span of 4 bases. CDR1 and CDR2 (germline): DFQATT, SNEGSKA (reference sequence). The CDR3 is 10 amino acids. CDR3 residues: CSARERGYTF. CDR3 nucleotide sequence: TGCAGTGCTAGAGAAAGGGGCTACACCTTC.

V usage is TRBV7-3 and J usage is TRBJ2-5; the match to TRBD1 covers 7 bases. This CDR3 comprises 13 residues. Germline CDR1 and CDR2: SGHTA and FQGTGA. The trim removed 2 bases at V and 8 bases at J, leaving 5 bases unmatched. The CDR3 region has the DNA TGTGCCAGCAGCTTATCAACAGGGGACACCCAGTACTTC. This translates into CASSLSTGDTQYF.

This clonotype was counted a few times. The chain is built from TRBV6-1 and TRBJ2-5, with a weak D call TRBD1 (6 bases). Trimming pared 8 bases from V and 2 bases from J, leaving 9 bases between. This CDR3 contains 12 residues. CDR1 is MNHNS and CDR2 is SASEGT in the germline V gene. CDR3 protein: CASGRGQETQYF. In DNA, the CDR3 is TGTGCCAGCGGCAGGGGACAAGAGACCCAGTACTTC.